These T cell receptor beta chains were read from a single sample in a study of monozygotic twins with inflammatory bowel disease. From the 5' RACE reads, TCRdb lists one entry per CDR3 protein and no DNA. The sample has 93,000 or so distinct CDR3 sequences; the top ten hold approximately 1.8%. Input material: blood. The receptor source for this set is a human donor with ulcerative colitis or Crohn's disease, or a healthy co-twin of an affected twin (not recorded which). Both conserved end residues are part of each CDR3.

V gene,J gene,CDR3 protein
TRBV4-2,TRBJ1-2,CASSQELVGYGYTF
TRBV6-2/TRBV6-3,TRBJ2-7,CASRLSYEQYF
TRBV30,TRBJ2-7,CAWSRGTTYEQYF
TRBV4-1,TRBJ1-5,CASSQETAQTYQPQHF
TRBV6-4,TRBJ2-6,CASSDSDGSGANVLTF
TRBV11-3,TRBJ2-2,CASSLGGVGQTHANTGELFF
TRBV20-1,TRBJ2-7,CSAPGSGSLSYEQYF
TRBV10-3,TRBJ2-7,CAIRKSGGFDEQYF
TRBV12-3/TRBV12-4,TRBJ2-7,CASRESQAIYEQYF
TRBV3-1,TRBJ2-1,CASSLGTTYNEQFF
TRBV7-2,TRBJ1-3,CASSFTGANTIYF
TRBV28,TRBJ2-5,CASRGSGTRLYQETQYF
TRBV5-1,TRBJ2-5,CARTPRETQYF
TRBV29-1,TRBJ2-3,CSITAGGRTDTQYF
TRBV6-1,TRBJ2-1,CASSVSGRGYNEQFF
TRBV10-3,TRBJ2-1,CAISERAGGNKRNNEQFF
TRBV12-3/TRBV12-4,TRBJ2-1,CASSFAGGEQFF
TRBV2,TRBJ2-5,CASSHRKETQYF
TRBV28,TRBJ2-7,CASSLTGTSYEQYF
TRBV5-1,TRBJ2-2,CASSLYSGSSTGELFF
TRBV7-8,TRBJ2-2,CASSLGPGVGELFF
TRBV7-2,TRBJ2-1,CASSSPHRDRVYNEQFF
TRBV6-1,TRBJ1-1,CASSNDRTPGGTEAFF
TRBV15,TRBJ2-7,CATSRERDTSLQYF
TRBV28,TRBJ1-1,CASRLDRGGMNTEAFF
TRBV19,TRBJ1-5,CASSGSFNQPQHF